This TCR beta chain emerged from a study of OX40 agonist ivuxolimab in advanced cancers. Study outcomes and limitations: Clonal expansion by week 6 occurred in CD4+ and CD8+ blood T cells (at 0.1 to 3.0 mg/kg).

The count of this clone is one. Its specificity is unknown. Other DNA sequences within the sample encode an identical CDR3. Sequencing was performed with immunoSEQ multiplex PCR; in TCRdb, only in-frame clones are kept and a portion is missing. In the table there are 63,000 or so clones, roughly nine tenths of which are singletons. Source: CD4+ or CD8+ T cells sorted from blood, taken in a trial of the OX40 agonist ivuxolimab. This receptor was taken from an adult with an advanced solid tumor such as melanoma, head and neck, liver or kidney cancer.

DNA of the CDR3: TGTGCCAGTAGTATAGCGAGCACAGATACGCAGTATTTT. It codes for CASSIASTDTQYF. This rearrangement joins TRBV19 to TRBJ2-3; D is uncertain. With 1 base removed from V and 0 bases from J, the gap between germline ends came to 2 bases. CDR3 size: 13 residues. Germline CDR1 and CDR2: LNHDA and SQIVND (reference sequence). Variable domain in full (rest from reference TRBV19 and TRBJ2-3): DGGITQSPKYLFRKEGQNVTLSCEQNLNHDAMYWYRQDPGQGLRLIYYSQIVNDFQKGDIAEGYSVSREKKESFPLTVTSAQKNPTAFYLCASSIASTDTQYFGPGTRLTVL.